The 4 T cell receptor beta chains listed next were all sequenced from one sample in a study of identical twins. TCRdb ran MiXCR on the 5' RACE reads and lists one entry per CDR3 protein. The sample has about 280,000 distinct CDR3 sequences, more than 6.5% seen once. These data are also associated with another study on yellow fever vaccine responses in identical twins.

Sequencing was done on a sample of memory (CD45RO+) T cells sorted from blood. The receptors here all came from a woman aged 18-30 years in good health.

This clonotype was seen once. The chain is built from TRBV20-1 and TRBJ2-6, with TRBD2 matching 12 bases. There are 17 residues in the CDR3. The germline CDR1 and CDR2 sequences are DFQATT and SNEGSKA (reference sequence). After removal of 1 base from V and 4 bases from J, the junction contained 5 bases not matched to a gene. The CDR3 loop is CSARGLAGGPGANVLTF. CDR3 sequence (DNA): TGCAGTGCTAGAGGGCTAGCGGGGGGGCCCGGGGCCAACGTCCTGACTTTC.

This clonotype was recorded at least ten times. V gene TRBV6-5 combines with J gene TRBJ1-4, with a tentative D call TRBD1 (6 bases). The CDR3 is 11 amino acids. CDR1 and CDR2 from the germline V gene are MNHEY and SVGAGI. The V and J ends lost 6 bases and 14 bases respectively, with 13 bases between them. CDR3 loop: CASRQGNRLFF. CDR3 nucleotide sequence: TGTGCCAGCAGACAGGGAAATCGGCTGTTTTTT.

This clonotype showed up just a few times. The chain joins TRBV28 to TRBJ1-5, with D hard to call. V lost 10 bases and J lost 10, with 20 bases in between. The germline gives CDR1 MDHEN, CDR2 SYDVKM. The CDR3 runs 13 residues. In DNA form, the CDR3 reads TGTGCCACCTCTCGGACGGAAGATCGACCCCAGCATTTT. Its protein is CATSRTEDRPQHF.

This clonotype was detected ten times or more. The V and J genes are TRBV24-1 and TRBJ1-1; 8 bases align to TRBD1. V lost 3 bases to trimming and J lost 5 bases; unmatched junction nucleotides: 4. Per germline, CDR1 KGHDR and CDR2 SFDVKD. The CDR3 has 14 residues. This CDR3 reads CATSDGQGGTEAFF. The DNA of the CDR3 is TGTGCCACCAGTGATGGACAGGGAGGGACTGAAGCTTTCTTT.